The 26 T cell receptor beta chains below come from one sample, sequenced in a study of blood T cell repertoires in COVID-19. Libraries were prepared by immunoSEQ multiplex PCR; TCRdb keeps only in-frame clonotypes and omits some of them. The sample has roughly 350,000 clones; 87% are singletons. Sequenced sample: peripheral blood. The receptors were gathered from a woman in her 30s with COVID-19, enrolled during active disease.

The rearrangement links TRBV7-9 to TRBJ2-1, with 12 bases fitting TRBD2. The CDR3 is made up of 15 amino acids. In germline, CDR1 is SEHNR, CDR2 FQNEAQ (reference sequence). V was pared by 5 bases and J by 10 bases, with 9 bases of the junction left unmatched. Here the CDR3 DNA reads TGTGCCAGCAGCCCCCTAGCGGGAGGGCCAGGGGAGCAGTTCTTC. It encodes CASSPLAGGPGEQFF.

The CDR3 loop is CASSPPRGGGPSETQYF. In nucleotides, the CDR3 is TGTGCCAGCTCCCCCCCTCGTGGCGGGGGGCCGTCGGAGACCCAGTACTTC. The chain recombines TRBV18 with TRBJ2-5; the match to TRBD2 covers 8 bases. The CDR3 spans 17 residues. Unmatched junction bases numbered 17, after V lost 6 bases and J lost 5 bases. Germline V CDR1 and CDR2: KGHSH, LQKENI. Supplemented by reference TRBV18 and TRBJ2-5, the full variable domain reads NAGVMQNPRHLVRRRGQEARLRCSPMKGHSHVYWYRQLPEEGLKFMVYLQKENIIDESGMPKERFSAEFPKEGPSILRIQQVVRGDSAAYFCASSPPRGGGPSETQYFGPGTRLLVL.

The CDR3 sequence: CASSLAGGASPYEQYF. For the CDR3, the DNA is TGTGCCAGCAGCTTGGCGGGGGGCGCGTCTCCCTACGAGCAGTACTTC. This chain joins TRBV5-6 and TRBJ2-7; maybe TRBD2 (7 bases). This CDR3 is built from 16 residues. V was cut by 0 bases and J by 2 bases, with 15 bases left in between. In germline, CDR1 is SGHDT, CDR2 YYEEEE.

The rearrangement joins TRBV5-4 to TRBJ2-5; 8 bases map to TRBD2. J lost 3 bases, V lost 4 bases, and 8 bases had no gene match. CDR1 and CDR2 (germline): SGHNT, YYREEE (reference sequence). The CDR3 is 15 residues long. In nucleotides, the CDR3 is TGTGCCAGCAGCCCCCAGAGCGGGGGAAAAGAGACCCAGTACTTC. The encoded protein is CASSPQSGGKETQYF.

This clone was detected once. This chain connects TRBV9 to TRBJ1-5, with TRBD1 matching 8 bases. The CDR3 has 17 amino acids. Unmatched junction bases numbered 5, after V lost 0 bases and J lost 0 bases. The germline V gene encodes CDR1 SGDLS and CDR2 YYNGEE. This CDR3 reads CASSVVQGAYSNQPQHF. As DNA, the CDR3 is TGTGCCAGCAGCGTAGTTCAGGGGGCCTATAGCAATCAGCCCCAGCATTTT.

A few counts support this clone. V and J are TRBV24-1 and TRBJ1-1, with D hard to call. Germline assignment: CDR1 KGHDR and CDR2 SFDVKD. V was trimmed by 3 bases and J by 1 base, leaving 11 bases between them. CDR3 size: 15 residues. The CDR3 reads CATSDGSSGNTEAFF. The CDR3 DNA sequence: TGTGCCACCAGTGATGGGTCCTCGGGGAACACTGAAGCTTTCTTT.

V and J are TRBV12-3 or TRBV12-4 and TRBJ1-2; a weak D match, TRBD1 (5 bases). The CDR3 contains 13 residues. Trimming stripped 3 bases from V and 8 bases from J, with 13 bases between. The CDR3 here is CASSFQGAEGYTF. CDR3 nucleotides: TGTGCCAGCAGTTTTCAAGGGGCTGAGGGCTACACCTTC.

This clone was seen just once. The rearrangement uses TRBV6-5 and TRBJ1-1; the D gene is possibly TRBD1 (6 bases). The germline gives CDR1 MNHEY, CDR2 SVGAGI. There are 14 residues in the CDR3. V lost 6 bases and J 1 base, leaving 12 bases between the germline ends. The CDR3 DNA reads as TGTGCCAGCAGCGGGGACATTAGGAACACTGAAGCTTTCTTT. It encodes CASSGDIRNTEAFF.

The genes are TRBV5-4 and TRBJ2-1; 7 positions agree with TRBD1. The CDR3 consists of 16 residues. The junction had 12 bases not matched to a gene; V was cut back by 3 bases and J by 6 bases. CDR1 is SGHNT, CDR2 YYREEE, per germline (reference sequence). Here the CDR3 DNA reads TGTGCCAGCAGCTCCCCATCGGGCAGGGGGATCAATGAGCAGTTCTTC. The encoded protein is CASSSPSGRGINEQFF.

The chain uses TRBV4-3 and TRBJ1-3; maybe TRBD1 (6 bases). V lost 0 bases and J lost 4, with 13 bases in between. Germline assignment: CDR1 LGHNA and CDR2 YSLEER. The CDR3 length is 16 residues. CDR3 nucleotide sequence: TGCGCCAGCAGCCAAGATGGCAGGGGCCGAGGAAACACCATATATTTT. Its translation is CASSQDGRGRGNTIYF.

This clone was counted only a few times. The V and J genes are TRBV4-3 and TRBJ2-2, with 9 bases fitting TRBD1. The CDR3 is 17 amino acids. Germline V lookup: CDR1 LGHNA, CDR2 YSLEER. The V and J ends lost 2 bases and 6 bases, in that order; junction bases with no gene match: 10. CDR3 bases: TGCGCCAGCAGCCAAAGTGGTGGACAGGGGTTTGCCGGGGAGCTGTTTTTT. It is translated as CASSQSGGQGFAGELFF.

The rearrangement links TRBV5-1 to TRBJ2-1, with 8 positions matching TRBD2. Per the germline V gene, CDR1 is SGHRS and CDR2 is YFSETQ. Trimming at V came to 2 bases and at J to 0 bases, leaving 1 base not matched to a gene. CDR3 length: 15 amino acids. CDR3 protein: CASSFGLASYNEQFF. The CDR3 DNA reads TGCGCCAGCAGCTTTGGACTAGCCTCCTACAATGAGCAGTTCTTC.

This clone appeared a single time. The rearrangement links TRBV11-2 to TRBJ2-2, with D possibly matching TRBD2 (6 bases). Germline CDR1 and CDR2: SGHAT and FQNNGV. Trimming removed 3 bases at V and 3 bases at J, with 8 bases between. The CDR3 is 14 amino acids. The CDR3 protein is CASSFGTYTGELFF. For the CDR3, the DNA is TGTGCCAGCAGCTTCGGGACTTACACCGGGGAGCTGTTTTTT.

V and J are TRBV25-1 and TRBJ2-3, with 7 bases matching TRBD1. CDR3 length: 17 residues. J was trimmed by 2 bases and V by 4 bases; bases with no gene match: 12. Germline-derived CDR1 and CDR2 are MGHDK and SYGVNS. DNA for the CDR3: TGTGCCAGCAGTGTGAAATCCGGGACAGAAAACACAGATACGCAGTATTTT. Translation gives CASSVKSGTENTDTQYF.

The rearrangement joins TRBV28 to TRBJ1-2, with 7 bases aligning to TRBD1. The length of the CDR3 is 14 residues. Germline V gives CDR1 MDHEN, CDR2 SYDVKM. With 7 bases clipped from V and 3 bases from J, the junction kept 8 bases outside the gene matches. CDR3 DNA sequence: TGTGCCAGCACCAGACAGGGTGGGCACTATGGCTACACCTTC. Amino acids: CASTRQGGHYGYTF.

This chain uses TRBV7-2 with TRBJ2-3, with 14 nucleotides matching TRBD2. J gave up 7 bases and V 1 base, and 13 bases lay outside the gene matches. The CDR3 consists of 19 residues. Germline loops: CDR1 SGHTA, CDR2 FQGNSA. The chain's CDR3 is CASSLDPPRLAGGVNTQYF. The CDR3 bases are TGTGCCAGCAGCTTAGACCCCCCGCGACTAGCGGGAGGGGTGAATACGCAGTATTTT.

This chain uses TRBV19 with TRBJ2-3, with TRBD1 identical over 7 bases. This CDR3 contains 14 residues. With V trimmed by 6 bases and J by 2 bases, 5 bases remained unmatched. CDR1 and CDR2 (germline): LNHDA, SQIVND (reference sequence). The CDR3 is CASRTGQITDTQYF. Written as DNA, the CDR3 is TGTGCCAGTAGAACGGGACAGATCACAGATACGCAGTATTTT.

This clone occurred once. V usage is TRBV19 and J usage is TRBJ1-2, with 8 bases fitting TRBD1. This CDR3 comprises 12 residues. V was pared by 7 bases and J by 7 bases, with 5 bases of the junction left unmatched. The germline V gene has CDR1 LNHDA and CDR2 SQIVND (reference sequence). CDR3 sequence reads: CASNDRGGGYTF. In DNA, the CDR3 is TGTGCCAGTAACGACAGGGGTGGTGGCTACACCTTC.

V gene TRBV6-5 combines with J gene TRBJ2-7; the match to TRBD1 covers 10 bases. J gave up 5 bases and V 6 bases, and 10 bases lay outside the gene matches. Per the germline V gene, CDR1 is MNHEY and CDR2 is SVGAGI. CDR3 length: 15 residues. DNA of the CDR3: TGTGCCAGCAGCAGGCGGGACAGGGGTTCCAACGAGCAGTACTTC. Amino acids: CASSRRDRGSNEQYF.

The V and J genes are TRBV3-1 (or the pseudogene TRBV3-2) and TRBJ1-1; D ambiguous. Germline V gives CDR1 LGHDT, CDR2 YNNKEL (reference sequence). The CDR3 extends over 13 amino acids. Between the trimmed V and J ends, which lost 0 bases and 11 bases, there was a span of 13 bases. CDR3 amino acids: CASSQDQEQKAFF. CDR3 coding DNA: TGTGCCAGCAGCCAAGATCAGGAACAGAAGGCTTTCTTT.

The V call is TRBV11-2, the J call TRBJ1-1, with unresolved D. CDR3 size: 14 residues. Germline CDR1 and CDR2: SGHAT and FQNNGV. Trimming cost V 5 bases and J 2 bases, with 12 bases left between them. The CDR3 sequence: CASSLHRGNTEAFF. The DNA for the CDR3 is TGTGCCAGCAGCCTGCACCGGGGAAACACTGAAGCTTTCTTT.

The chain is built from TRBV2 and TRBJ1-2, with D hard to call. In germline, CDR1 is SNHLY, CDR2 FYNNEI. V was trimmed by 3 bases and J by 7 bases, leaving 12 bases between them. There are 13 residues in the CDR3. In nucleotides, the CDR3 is TGTGCCAGCAGTGAGCGAGGGAATGGTGGCTACACCTTC. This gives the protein CASSERGNGGYTF.

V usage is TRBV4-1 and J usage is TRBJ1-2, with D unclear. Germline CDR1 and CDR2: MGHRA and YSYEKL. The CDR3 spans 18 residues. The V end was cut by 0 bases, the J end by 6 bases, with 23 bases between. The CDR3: CASSQESSALGPGDGYTF. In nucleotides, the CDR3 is TGCGCCAGCAGCCAAGAGAGTTCCGCATTGGGCCCCGGGGATGGCTACACCTTC.

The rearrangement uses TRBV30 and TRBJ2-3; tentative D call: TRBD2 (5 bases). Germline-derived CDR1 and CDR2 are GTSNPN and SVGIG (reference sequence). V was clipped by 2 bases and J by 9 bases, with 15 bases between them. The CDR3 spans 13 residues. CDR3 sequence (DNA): TGTGCCTGGAGTCCTACCACTAGTGGGACGCAGTATTTT. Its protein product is CAWSPTTSGTQYF.

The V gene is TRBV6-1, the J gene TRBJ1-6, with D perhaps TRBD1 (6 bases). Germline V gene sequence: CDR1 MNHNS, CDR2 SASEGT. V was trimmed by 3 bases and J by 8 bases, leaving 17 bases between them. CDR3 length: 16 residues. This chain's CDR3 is CASSDSPGTFHSPLHF. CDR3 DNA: TGTGCCAGCAGTGATTCTCCCGGGACATTTCATTCACCCCTCCACTTT.

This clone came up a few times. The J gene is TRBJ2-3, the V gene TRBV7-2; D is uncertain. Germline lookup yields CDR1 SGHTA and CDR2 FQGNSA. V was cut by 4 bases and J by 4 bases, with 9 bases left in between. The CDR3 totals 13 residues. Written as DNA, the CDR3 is TGTGCCAGCAGCTCCAACTTGGCAGATACGCAGTATTTT. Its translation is CASSSNLADTQYF.